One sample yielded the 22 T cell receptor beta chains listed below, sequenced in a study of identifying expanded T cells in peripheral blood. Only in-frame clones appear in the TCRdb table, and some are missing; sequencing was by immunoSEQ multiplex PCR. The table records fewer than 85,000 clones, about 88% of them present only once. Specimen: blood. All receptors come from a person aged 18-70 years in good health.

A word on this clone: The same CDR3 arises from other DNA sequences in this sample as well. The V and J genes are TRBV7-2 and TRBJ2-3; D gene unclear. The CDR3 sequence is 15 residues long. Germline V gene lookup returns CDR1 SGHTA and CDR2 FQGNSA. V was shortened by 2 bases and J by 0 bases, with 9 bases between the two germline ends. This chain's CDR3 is CASSLLVSSTDTQYF. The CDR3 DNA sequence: TGTGCCAGCAGCTTACTAGTCTCTAGCACAGATACGCAGTATTTT.

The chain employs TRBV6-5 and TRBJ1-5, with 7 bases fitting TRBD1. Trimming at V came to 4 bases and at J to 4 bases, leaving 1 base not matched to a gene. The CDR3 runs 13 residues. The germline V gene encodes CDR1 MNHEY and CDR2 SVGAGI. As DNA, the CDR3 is TGTGCCAGCAGTTGGGACAGTAATCAGCCCCAGCATTTT. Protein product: CASSWDSNQPQHF.

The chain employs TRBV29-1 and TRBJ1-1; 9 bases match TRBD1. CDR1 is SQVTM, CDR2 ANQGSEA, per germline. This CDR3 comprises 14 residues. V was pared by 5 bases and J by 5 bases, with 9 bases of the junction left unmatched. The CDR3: CSVLQGARGTEAFF. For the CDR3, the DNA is TGCAGCGTTCTACAGGGGGCGCGGGGTACTGAAGCTTTCTTT. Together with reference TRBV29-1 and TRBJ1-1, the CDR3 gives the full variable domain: SAVISQKPSRDICQRGTSLTIQCQVDSQVTMMFWYRQQPGQSLTLIATANQGSEATYESGFVIDKFPISRPNLTFSTLTVSNMSPEDSSIYLCSVLQGARGTEAFFGQGTRLTVV.

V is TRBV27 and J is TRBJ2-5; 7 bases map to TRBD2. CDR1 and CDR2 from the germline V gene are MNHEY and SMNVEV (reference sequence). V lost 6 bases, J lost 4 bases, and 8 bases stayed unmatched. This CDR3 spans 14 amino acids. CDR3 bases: TGTGCCAGCAGACGCCTCTCTAGCGGAGAGACCCAGTACTTC. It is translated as CASRRLSSGETQYF.

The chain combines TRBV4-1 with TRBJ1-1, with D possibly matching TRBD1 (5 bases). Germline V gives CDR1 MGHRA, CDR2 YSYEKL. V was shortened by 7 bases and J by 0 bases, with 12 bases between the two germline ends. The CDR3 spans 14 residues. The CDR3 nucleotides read TGCGCCAGCAAACTGGGGGAGATGAACACTGAAGCTTTCTTT. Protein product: CASKLGEMNTEAFF.

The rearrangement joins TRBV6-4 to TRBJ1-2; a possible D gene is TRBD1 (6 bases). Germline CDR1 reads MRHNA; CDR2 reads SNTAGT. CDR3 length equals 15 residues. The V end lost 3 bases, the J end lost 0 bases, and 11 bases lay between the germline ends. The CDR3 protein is CASSERGGANYGYTF. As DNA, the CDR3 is TGTGCCAGCAGTGAAAGAGGGGGAGCTAACTATGGCTACACCTTC.

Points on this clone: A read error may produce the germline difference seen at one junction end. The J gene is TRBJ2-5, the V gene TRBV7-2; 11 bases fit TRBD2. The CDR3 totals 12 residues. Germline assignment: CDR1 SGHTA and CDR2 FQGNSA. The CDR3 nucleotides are TGTGCCAGCAGCTTCAATAGCGGGAGGGCCGACTTC. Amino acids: CASSFNSGRADF.

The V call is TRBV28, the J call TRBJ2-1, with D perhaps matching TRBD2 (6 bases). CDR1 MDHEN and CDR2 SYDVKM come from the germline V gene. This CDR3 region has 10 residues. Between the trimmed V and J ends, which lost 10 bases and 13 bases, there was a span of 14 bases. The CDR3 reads CATTGTEQFF. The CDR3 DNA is TGTGCCACCACCGGGACTGAACAGTTCTTC.

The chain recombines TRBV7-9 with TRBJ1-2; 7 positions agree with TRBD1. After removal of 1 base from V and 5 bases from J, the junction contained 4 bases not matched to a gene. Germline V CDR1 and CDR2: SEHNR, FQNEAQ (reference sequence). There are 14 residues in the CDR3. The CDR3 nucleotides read TGTGCCAGCAGCTTAGGAGGGACAGTTTATGGCTACACCTTC. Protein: CASSLGGTVYGYTF.

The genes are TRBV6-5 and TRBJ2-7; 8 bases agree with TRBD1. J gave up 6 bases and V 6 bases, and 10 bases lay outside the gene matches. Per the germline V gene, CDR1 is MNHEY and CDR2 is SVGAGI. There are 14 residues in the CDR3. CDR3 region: CASRTPGQGGEQYF. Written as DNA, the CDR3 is TGTGCCAGCAGAACCCCCGGACAGGGCGGCGAGCAGTACTTC.

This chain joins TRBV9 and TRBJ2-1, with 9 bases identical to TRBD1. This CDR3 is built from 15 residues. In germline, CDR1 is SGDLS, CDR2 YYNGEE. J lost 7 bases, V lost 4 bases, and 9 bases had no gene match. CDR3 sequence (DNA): TGTGCCAGCAGCCCGCGCCGGGACAGGGTGAATGAGCAGTTCTTC. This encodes CASSPRRDRVNEQFF. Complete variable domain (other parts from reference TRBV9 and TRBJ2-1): DSGVTQTPKHLITATGQRVTLRCSPRSGDLSVYWYQQSLDQGLQFLIQYYNGEERAKGNILERFSAQQFPDLHSELNLSSLELGDSALYFCASSPRRDRVNEQFFGPGTRLTVL.

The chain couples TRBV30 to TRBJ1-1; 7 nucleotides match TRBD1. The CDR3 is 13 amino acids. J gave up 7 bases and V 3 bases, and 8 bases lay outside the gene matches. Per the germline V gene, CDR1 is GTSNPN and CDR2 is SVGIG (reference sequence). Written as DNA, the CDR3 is TGTGCCTGGAGAGCAGGGGGATACTTTGAAGCTTTCTTT. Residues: CAWRAGGYFEAFF.

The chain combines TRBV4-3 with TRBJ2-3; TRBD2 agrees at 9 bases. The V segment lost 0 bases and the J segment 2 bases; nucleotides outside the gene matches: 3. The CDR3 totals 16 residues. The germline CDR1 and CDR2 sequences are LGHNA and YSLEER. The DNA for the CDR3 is TGCGCCAGCAGCCAAGATCGCGGGAGGGCCACAGATACGCAGTATTTT. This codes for CASSQDRGRATDTQYF.

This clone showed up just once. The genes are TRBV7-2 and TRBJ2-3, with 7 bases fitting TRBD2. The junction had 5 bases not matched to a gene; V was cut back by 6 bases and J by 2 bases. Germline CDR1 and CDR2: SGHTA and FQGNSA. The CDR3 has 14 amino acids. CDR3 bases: TGTGCCAGCAGGGTGGCGGGAGTCACAGATACGCAGTATTTT. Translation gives CASRVAGVTDTQYF.

The CDR3 protein is CAWGYREDEQYF. CDR3 nucleotides: TGTGCCTGGGGATACAGGGAGGACGAGCAGTACTTC. This chain uses TRBV30 with TRBJ2-7, with D possibly called TRBD1 or TRBD2 (6 bases each). Trimming pared 5 bases from V and 5 bases from J, leaving 13 bases between. Germline CDR1 is GTSNPN and CDR2 is SVGIG (reference sequence). This CDR3 has 12 residues.

CDR3: CASSLELGGFFTEAFF. Written as DNA, the CDR3 is TGTGCCAGCAGCTTAGAATTGGGCGGGTTTTTCACTGAAGCTTTCTTT. The chain combines TRBV11-2 with TRBJ1-1; D remains unclear. The CDR3 is 16 residues long. CDR1 SGHAT and CDR2 FQNNGV come from the germline V gene. The V end was cut by 0 bases, the J end by 4 bases, with 15 bases between.

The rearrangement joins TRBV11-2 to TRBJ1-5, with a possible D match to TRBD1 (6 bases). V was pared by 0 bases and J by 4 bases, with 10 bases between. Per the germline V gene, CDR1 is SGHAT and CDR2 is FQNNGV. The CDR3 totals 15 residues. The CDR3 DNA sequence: TGTGCCAGCAGCTTAGACAGGGGAGGTAATCAGCCCCAGCATTTT. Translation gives CASSLDRGGNQPQHF.

As DNA, the CDR3 is TGTGCCAGCAGCTGGACTAGCGCGAACACCGGGGAGCTGTTTTTT. This codes for CASSWTSANTGELFF. The gene calls are TRBV7-2 and TRBJ2-2, with 9 bases identical to TRBD2. V trimming: 4 bases; J trimming: 0 bases; junction bases outside the gene matches: 0. There are 15 residues in the CDR3. CDR1 is SGHTA, CDR2 FQGNSA, per germline. Complete variable domain (other parts from reference TRBV7-2 and TRBJ2-2): GAGVSQSPSNKVTEKGKDVELRCDPISGHTALYWYRQSLGQGLEFLIYFQGNSAPDKSGLPSDRFSAERTGGSVSTLTIQRTQQEDSAVYLCASSWTSANTGELFFGEGSRLTVL.

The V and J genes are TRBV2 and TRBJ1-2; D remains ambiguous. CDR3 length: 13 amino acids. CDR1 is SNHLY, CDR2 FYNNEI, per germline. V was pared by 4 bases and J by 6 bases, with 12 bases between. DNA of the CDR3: TGTGCCAGCAGTGGGAGGTTGGGGAATGGCTACACCTTC. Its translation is CASSGRLGNGYTF.

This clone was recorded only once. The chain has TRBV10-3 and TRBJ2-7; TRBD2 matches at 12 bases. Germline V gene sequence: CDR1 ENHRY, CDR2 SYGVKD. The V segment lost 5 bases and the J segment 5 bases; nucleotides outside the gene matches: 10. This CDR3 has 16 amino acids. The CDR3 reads CAISFSRTSGIDEQYF. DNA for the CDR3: TGTGCCATCAGTTTCTCCCGGACTAGCGGGATCGACGAGCAGTACTTC.

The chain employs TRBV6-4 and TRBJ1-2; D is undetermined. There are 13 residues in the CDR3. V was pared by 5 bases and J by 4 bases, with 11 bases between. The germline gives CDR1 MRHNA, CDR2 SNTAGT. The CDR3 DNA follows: TGTGCCAGCAGTCCCTCTACCCTCTATGGCTACACCTTC. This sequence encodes CASSPSTLYGYTF.

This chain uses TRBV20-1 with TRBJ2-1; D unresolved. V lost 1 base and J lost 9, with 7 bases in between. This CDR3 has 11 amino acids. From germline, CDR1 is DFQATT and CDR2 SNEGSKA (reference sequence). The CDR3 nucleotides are TGCAGTGCTAGAGGAGGCGGTGAGCAGTTCTTC. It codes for CSARGGGEQFF.